These 16 T cell receptor beta chains were all obtained from the same sample, sequenced in a study of blood T cell repertoires in COVID-19. Measured with immunoSEQ multiplex PCR; TCRdb has only the in-frame clones, and not every one. This sample has 300,000 or so clones, with approximately 89% found just once. Source material: peripheral blood. Every receptor here comes from a woman aged 25 to 45 with COVID-19, enrolled during active disease.

This clone was detected only once. This chain connects TRBV27 to TRBJ2-1; the D gene is possibly TRBD1 (6 bases). The CDR3 is made up of 12 amino acids. Trimming shortened V by 5 bases and J by 7 bases, and 9 bases separated the two germline ends. Germline-derived CDR1 and CDR2 are MNHEY and SMNVEV (reference sequence). The DNA for the CDR3 is TGTGCCAGCAGTCCTACAGGGAATGAGCAGTTCTTC. This codes for CASSPTGNEQFF.

The chain couples TRBV19 to TRBJ1-1; 10 positions agree with TRBD1. Germline V gives CDR1 LNHDA, CDR2 SQIVND (reference sequence). The CDR3 consists of 15 residues. With 3 bases clipped from V and 1 base from J, the junction kept 2 bases outside the gene matches. The CDR3 DNA sequence: TGTGCCAGTAGTATGCGGGACAGGGGGAACACTGAAGCTTTCTTT. This sequence encodes CASSMRDRGNTEAFF.

The chain carries TRBV6-1 and TRBJ1-2; TRBD1 is a possible D gene (6 bases). The CDR3 runs to 18 residues. V lost 3 bases to trimming and J lost 5 bases, with 25 bases between them. Germline CDR1 is MNHNS and CDR2 is SASEGT. The CDR3: CASSDVHRLPDRSYGYTF. As DNA, the CDR3 is TGTGCCAGCAGTGACGTCCACCGACTACCGGACAGATCTTATGGCTACACCTTC.

The chain couples TRBV4-1 to TRBJ2-1, with TRBD2 matching 13 bases. The V gene's germline CDR1 is MGHRA and CDR2 YSYEKL. The CDR3 contains 16 residues. V lost 4 bases and J lost 4; bases outside the gene matches: 4. The CDR3 region has the DNA TGCGCCAGCAGCCTCGGGACTAGCGGGAATTACAATGAGCAGTTCTTC. It is translated as CASSLGTSGNYNEQFF.

J is TRBJ2-7 and V is TRBV6-1, with 8 bases identical to TRBD2. CDR1 and CDR2 from the germline V gene are MNHNS and SASEGT. The ends lost 4 bases at V and 2 bases at J; junction bases unmatched: 10. This CDR3 comprises 16 residues. This CDR3 is CASSAATSGITYEQYF. The CDR3 DNA reads TGTGCCAGCAGTGCTGCCACTAGCGGAATAACCTACGAGCAGTACTTC.

V gene TRBV12-3 or TRBV12-4 combines with J gene TRBJ2-1; D may be TRBD1 (6 bases). This CDR3 has 12 amino acids. V lost 7 bases, J lost 6 bases, and 10 bases lay in between. The CDR3 reads CASTPDSNEQFF. The CDR3 coding sequence is TGTGCCAGCACCCCGGACAGCAATGAGCAGTTCTTC.

This clone was counted once. The chain is built from TRBV3-1 (or the pseudogene TRBV3-2) and TRBJ1-1; 8 positions agree with TRBD1. Trimming cost V 4 bases and J 0 bases; bases outside gene matches: 4. The CDR3 contains 15 residues. Germline V CDR1 and CDR2: LGHDT, YNNKEL (reference sequence). The CDR3 nucleotides are TGTGCCAGCAGCCGGAAACAGGGGGTGAACACTGAAGCTTTCTTT. It codes for CASSRKQGVNTEAFF.

The chain combines TRBV27 with TRBJ2-3; 10 positions agree with TRBD2. The CDR3 contains 19 residues. Germline V gives CDR1 MNHEY, CDR2 SMNVEV (reference sequence). Trimming at V came to 3 bases and at J to 6 bases, leaving 18 bases not matched to a gene. CDR3 sequence (DNA): TGTGCCAGCAGTTTCACTCGACGAAGCGGGAGGGCCCGGGGGGATACGCAGTATTTT. Translating it yields CASSFTRRSGRARGDTQYF.

In this sample, this clone turned up a few times. The V gene is TRBV11-2, the J gene TRBJ1-4; 10 bases align to TRBD1. The CDR3 is made up of 16 amino acids. Germline CDR1 and CDR2: SGHAT and FQNNGV. Trimming at V came to 1 base and at J to 7 bases, leaving 6 bases not matched to a gene. CDR3 sequence reads: CASSLGGGQGREKLFF. The CDR3 nucleotides read TGTGCCAGCAGCTTAGGGGGGGGACAGGGGCGTGAAAAACTGTTTTTT.

This chain joins TRBV7-2 and TRBJ2-7; TRBD1 matches 9 bases. CDR3 size: 15 residues. After removal of 3 bases from V and 2 bases from J, the junction contained 5 bases not matched to a gene. Germline lookup yields CDR1 SGHTA and CDR2 FQGNSA. The DNA for the CDR3 is TGTGCCAGCAGCTTTACAGGGGGCTCGACCTACGAGCAGTACTTC. Protein sequence: CASSFTGGSTYEQYF.

V usage is TRBV29-1 and J usage is TRBJ1-2; D ambiguous. Trimming shortened V by 0 bases and J by 3 bases, and 5 bases separated the two germline ends. Germline-derived CDR1 and CDR2 are SQVTM and ANQGSEA. The length of the CDR3 is 12 residues. CDR3: CSVEDQYYGYTF. The CDR3 nucleotides are TGCAGCGTTGAAGATCAATACTATGGCTACACCTTC. The whole variable domain, filled in from reference TRBV29-1 and TRBJ1-2, reads SAVISQKPSRDICQRGTSLTIQCQVDSQVTMMFWYRQQPGQSLTLIATANQGSEATYESGFVIDKFPISRPNLTFSTLTVSNMSPEDSSIYLCSVEDQYYGYTFGSGTRLTVV.

V usage is TRBV29-1 and J usage is TRBJ2-7; D is undetermined. In germline, CDR1 is SQVTM, CDR2 ANQGSEA. This CDR3 region has 12 residues. With 3 bases removed from V and 2 bases from J, the gap between germline ends came to 8 bases. The CDR3 DNA follows: TGCAGCGTTGAGGGCAAAACCTACGAGCAGTACTTC. Translating gives CSVEGKTYEQYF.

The chain employs TRBV6-5 and TRBJ2-1; 9 bases line up with TRBD1. The CDR3 length is 15 residues. V lost 6 bases and J lost 6; bases outside the gene matches: 9. Per germline, CDR1 MNHEY and CDR2 SVGAGI. CDR3 nucleotide sequence: TGTGCCAGCAGCCGGGACAGGGCAACTGGCAATGAGCAGTTCTTC. Translation: CASSRDRATGNEQFF.

The chain has TRBV19 and TRBJ2-1; 8 bases align to TRBD2. The CDR3 consists of 15 residues. V lost 3 bases, J lost 1 base, and 2 bases stayed unmatched. CDR1 and CDR2 from the germline V gene are LNHDA and SQIVND (reference sequence). CDR3 sequence reads: CASSIERGSYNEQFF. DNA of the CDR3: TGTGCCAGTAGTATCGAGCGGGGGTCCTACAATGAGCAGTTCTTC.

This chain uses TRBV5-1 with TRBJ1-1; D ambiguous. The CDR3 is 13 amino acids. V dropped 4 bases and J dropped 0 bases, with 7 bases sitting between them. The germline gives CDR1 SGHRS, CDR2 YFSETQ. DNA for the CDR3: TGCGCCAGCAGCCCTCTCTTGAACACTGAAGCTTTCTTT. Translating it yields CASSPLLNTEAFF.

The gene calls are TRBV11-2 and TRBJ2-3; TRBD2 matches at 12 bases. This CDR3 has 16 residues. The junction had 0 bases not matched to a gene; V was cut back by 1 base and J by 1 base. The V gene's germline CDR1 is SGHAT and CDR2 FQNNGV. CDR3 sequence reads: CASSLGLAGGTDTQYF. The CDR3 DNA reads as TGTGCCAGCAGCTTAGGACTAGCGGGAGGCACAGATACGCAGTATTTT.